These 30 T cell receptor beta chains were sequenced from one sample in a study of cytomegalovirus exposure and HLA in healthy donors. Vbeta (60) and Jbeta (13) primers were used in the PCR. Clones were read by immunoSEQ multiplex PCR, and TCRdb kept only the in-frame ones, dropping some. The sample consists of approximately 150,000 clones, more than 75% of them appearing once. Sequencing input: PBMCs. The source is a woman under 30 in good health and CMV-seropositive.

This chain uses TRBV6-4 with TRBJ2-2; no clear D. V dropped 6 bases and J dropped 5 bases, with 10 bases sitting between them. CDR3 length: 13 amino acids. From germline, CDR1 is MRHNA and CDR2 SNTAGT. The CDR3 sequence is CASSPGSTGELFF. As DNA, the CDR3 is TGTGCCAGCAGCCCCGGGTCTACCGGGGAGCTGTTTTTT.

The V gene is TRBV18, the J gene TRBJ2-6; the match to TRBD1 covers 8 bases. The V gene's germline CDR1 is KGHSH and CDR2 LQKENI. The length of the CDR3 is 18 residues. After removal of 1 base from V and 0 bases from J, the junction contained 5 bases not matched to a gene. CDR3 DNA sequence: TGTGCCAGCTCACCACTCGGACAGGGAAACTCTGGGGCCAACGTCCTGACTTTC. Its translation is CASSPLGQGNSGANVLTF.

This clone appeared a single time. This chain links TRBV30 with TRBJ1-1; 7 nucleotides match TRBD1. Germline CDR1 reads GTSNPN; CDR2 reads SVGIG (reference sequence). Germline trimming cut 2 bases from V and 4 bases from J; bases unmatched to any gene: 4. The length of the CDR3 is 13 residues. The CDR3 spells CAWSHGQVTEAFF. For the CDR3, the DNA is TGTGCCTGGAGTCATGGACAGGTCACTGAAGCTTTCTTT.

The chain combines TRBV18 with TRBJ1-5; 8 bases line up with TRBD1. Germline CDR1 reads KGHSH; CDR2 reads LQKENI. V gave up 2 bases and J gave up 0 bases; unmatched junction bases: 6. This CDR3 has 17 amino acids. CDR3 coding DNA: TGTGCCAGCTCACCAGCCGGGACAGGTTATAGCAATCAGCCCCAGCATTTT. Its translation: CASSPAGTGYSNQPQHF.

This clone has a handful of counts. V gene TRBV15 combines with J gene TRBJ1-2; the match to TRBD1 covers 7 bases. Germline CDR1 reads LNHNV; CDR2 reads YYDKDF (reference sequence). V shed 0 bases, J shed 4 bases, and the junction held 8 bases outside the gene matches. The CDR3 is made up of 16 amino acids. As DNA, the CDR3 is TGTGCCACCAGCAGAGATTTAGGGGGCGGAAGCTATGGCTACACCTTC. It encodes CATSRDLGGGSYGYTF.

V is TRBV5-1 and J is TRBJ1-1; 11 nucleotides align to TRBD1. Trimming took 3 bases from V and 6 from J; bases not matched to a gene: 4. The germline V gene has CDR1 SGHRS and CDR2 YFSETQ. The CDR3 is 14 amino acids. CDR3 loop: CASSSDRGHAEAFF. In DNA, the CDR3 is TGCGCCAGCAGCTCGGACAGGGGGCACGCTGAAGCTTTCTTT. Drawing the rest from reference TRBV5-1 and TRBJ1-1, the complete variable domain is KAGVTQTPRYLIKTRGQQVTLSCSPISGHRSVSWYQQTPGQGLQFLFEYFSETQRNKGNFPGRFSGRQFSNSRSEMNVSTLELGDSALYLCASSSDRGHAEAFFGQGTRLTVV.

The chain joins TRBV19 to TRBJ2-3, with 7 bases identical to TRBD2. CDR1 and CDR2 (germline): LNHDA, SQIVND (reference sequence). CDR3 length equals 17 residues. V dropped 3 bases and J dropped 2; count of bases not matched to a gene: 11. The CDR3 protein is CASSILATSAYTDTQYF. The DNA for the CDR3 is TGTGCCAGTAGTATCCTCGCTACTAGCGCGTACACAGATACGCAGTATTTT.

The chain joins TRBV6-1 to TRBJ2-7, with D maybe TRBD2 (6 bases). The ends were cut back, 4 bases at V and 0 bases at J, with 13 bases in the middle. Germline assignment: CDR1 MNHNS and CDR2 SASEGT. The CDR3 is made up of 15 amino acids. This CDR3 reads CASSAQRASSYEQYF. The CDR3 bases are TGTGCCAGCAGTGCACAGCGGGCCAGCTCCTACGAGCAGTACTTC.

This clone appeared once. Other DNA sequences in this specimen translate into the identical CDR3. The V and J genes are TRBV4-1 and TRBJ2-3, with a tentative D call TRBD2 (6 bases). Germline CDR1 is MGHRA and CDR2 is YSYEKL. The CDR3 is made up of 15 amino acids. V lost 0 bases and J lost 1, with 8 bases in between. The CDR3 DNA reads TGCGCCAGCAGCCAAGACGGGGGTGGCACAGATACGCAGTATTTT. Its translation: CASSQDGGGTDTQYF.

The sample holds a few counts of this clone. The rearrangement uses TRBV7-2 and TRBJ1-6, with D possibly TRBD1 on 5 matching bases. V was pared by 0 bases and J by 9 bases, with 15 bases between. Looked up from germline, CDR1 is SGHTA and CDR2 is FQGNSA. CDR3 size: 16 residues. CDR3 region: CASSLAPGRETSPLHF. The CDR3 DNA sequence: TGTGCCAGCAGCTTAGCCCCAGGGAGGGAAACTTCACCCCTCCACTTT.

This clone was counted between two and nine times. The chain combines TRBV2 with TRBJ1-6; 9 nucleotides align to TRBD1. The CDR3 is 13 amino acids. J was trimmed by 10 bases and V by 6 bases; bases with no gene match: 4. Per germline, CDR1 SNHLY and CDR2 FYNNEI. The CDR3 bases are TGTGCCAGCAGCTGGACAGGGGACTCACCCCTCCACTTT. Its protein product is CASSWTGDSPLHF.

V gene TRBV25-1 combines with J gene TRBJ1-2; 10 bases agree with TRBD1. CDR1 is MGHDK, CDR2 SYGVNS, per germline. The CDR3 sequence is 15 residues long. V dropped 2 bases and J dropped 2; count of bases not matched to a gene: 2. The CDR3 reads CASSERGQGNYGYTF. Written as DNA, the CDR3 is TGTGCCAGCAGTGAACGGGGACAGGGGAACTATGGCTACACCTTC.

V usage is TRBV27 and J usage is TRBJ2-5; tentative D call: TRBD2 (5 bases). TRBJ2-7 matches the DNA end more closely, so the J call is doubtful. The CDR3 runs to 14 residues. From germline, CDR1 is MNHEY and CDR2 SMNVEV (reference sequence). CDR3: CASSRGVGSYEQYF. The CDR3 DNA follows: TGTGCCAGCAGTCGGGGTGTCGGTTCCTACGAGCAGTACTTC.

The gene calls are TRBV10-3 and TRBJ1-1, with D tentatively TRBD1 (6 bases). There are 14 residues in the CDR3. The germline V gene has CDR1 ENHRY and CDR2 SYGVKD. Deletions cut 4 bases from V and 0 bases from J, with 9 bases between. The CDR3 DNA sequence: TGTGCCATCAGTGGGGGGGGCGTGAACACTGAAGCTTTCTTT. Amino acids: CAISGGGVNTEAFF.

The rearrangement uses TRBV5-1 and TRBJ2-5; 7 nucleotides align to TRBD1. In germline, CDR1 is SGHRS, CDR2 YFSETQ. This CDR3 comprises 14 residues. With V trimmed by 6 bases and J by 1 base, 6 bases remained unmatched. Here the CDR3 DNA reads TGCGCCAGCACCCCAGGGGGACCCCAAGAGACCCAGTACTTC. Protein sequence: CASTPGGPQETQYF.

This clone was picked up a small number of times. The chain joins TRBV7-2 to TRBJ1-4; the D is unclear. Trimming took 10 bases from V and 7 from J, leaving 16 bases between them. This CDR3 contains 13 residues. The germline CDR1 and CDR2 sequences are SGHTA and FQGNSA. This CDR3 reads CATGFAWGEKLFF. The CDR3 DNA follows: TGTGCCACGGGGTTCGCATGGGGTGAAAAACTGTTTTTT.

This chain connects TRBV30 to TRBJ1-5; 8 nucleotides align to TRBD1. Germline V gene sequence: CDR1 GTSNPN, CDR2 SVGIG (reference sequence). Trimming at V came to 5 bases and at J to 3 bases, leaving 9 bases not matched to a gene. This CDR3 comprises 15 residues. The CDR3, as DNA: TGTGCCTGGGGGCAAGGACAGGGCTACAATCAGCCCCAGCATTTT. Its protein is CAWGQGQGYNQPQHF.

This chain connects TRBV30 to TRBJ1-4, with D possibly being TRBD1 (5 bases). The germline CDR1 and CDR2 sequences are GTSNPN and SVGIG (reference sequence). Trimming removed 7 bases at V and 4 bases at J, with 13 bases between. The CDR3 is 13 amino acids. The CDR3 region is CALGPQGNEKLFF. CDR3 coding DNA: TGTGCCTTAGGTCCCCAGGGTAATGAAAAACTGTTTTTT. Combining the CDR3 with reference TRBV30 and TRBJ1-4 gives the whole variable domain SQTIHQWPATLVQPVGSPLSLECTVEGTSNPNLYWYRQAAGRGLQLLFYSVGIGQISSEVPQNLSASRPQDRQFILSSKKLLLSDSGFYLCALGPQGNEKLFFGSGTQLSVL.

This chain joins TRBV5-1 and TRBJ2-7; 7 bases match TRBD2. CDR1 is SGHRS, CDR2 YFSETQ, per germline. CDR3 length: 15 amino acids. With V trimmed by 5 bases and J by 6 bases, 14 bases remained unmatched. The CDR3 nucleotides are TGCGCCAGCAGTTCTTCTAGCGGCGGGAGAGGCGAGCAGTACTTC. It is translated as CASSSSSGGRGEQYF.

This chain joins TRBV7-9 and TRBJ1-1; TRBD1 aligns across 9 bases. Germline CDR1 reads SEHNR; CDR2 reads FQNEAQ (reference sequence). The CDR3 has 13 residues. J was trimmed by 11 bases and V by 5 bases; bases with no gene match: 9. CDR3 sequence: CASSRRTGESAFF. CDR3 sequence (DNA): TGTGCCAGCAGCCGACGGACAGGGGAGTCGGCTTTCTTT.

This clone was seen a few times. The CDR3 sequence is CATSRALDSRNQPQHF. CDR3 DNA: TGTGCCACCAGCAGGGCCCTAGACAGCCGCAATCAGCCCCAGCATTTT. The chain carries TRBV15 and TRBJ1-5; D may be TRBD1 (5 bases). In germline, CDR1 is LNHNV, CDR2 YYDKDF (reference sequence). V was cut by 3 bases and J by 2 bases, with 14 bases left in between. The CDR3 runs 16 residues.

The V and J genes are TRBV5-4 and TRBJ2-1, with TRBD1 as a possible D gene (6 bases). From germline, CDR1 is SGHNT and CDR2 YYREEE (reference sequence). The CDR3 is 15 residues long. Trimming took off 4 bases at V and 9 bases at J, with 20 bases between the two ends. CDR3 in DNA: TGTGCCAGCAGCGTACCGGGACAAAGGAACAGTGAGCAGTTCTTC. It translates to CASSVPGQRNSEQFF.

CDR3 in DNA: TGTGCCAGTAGTATAAGGACGGGATCAACTAATGAAAAACTGTTTTTT. Translated, it gives CASSIRTGSTNEKLFF. V gene TRBV19 combines with J gene TRBJ1-4; no clear D. The CDR3 sequence is 16 residues long. The V gene lost 2 bases and the J gene lost 0 bases, with 10 bases spanning the gap. Looked up from germline, CDR1 is LNHDA and CDR2 is SQIVND (reference sequence).

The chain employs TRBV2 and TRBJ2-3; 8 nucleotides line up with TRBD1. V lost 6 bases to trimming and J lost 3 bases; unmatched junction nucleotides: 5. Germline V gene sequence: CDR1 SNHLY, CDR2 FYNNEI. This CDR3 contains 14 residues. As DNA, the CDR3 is TGTGCCAGCAGGAGGACAGGGAGAACAGATACGCAGTATTTT. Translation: CASRRTGRTDTQYF.

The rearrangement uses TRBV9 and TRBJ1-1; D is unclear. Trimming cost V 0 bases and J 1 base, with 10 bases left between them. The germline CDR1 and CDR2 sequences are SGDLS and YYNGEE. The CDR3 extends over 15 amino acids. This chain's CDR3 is CASSVGVPKNTEAFF. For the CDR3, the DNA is TGTGCCAGCAGCGTAGGTGTGCCTAAGAACACTGAAGCTTTCTTT.

The CDR3 region has the DNA TGCGCCAGCAGCACGAGAAGCGGGGGGGGCACAGATACGCAGTATTTT. Its translation is CASSTRSGGGTDTQYF. This chain joins TRBV5-1 and TRBJ2-3; 10 bases are shared with TRBD2. V gave up 4 bases and J gave up 1 base; unmatched junction bases: 6. The germline V gene has CDR1 SGHRS and CDR2 YFSETQ. The CDR3 sequence is 16 residues long.

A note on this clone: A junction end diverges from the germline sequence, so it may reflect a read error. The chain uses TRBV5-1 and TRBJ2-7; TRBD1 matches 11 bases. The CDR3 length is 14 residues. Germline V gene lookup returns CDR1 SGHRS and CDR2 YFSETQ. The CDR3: CASRWTGGADHGIF. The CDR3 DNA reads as TGCGCCAGCCGCTGGACAGGGGGCGCAGATCACGGAATTTTC.

CDR3 region: CATSRSQWNTEAFF. The CDR3 DNA sequence: TGTGCCACCAGCAGATCCCAGTGGAACACTGAAGCTTTCTTT. The V and J genes are TRBV15 and TRBJ1-1; D gene ambiguous. Germline V gene sequence: CDR1 LNHNV, CDR2 YYDKDF (reference sequence). The CDR3 is made up of 14 amino acids. The ends were cut back, 2 bases at V and 1 base at J, with 8 bases in the middle. Supplemented by reference TRBV15 and TRBJ1-1, the full variable domain reads DAMVIQNPRYQVTQFGKPVTLSCSQTLNHNVMYWYQQKSSQAPKLLFHYYDKDFNNEADTPDNFQSRRPNTSFCFLDIRSPGLGDTAMYLCATSRSQWNTEAFFGQGTRLTVV.

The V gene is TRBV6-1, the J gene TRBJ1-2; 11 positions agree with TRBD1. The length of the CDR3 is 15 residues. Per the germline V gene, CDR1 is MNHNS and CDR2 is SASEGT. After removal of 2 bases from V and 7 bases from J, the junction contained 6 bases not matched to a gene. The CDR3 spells CASSEPGTGGSGYTF. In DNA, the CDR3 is TGTGCCAGCAGTGAACCTGGGACAGGGGGTTCTGGCTACACCTTC.

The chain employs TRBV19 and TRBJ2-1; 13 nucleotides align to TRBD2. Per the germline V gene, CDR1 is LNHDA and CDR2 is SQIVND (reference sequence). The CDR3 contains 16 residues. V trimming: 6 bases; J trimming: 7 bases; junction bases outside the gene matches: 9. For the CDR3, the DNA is TGTGCCAGTAGGCGGGCGACTAGCGGGGGGAGAAATGAGCAGTTCTTC. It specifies CASRRATSGGRNEQFF.